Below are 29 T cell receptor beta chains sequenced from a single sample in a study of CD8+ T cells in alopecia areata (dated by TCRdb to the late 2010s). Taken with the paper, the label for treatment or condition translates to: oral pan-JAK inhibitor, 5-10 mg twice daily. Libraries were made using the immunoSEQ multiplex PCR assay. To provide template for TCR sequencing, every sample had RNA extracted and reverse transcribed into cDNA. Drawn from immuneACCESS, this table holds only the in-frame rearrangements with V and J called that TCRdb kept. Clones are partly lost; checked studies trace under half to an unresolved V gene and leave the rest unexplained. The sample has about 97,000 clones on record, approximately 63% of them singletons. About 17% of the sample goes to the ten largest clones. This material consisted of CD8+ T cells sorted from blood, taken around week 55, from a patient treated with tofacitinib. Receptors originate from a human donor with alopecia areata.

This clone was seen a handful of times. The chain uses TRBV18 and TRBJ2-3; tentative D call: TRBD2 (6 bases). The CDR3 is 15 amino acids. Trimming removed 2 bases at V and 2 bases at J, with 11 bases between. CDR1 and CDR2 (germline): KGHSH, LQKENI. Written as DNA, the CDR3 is TGTGCCAGCTCACCAGGAGGGGCTATCACAGATACGCAGTATTTT. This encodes CASSPGGAITDTQYF.

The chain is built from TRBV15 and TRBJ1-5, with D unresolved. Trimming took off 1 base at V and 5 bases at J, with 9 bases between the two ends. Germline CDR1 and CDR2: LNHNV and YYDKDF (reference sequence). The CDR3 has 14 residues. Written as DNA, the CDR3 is TGTGCCACCAGCAGAGGATCCGGTTATCAGCCCCAGCATTTT. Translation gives CATSRGSGYQPQHF.

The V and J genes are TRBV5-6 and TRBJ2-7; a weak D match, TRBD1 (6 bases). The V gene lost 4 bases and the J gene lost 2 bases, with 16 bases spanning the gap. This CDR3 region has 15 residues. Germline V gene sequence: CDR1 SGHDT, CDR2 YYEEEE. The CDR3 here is CASSPDSLGPYEQYF. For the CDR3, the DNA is TGTGCCAGCAGCCCGGACAGTTTGGGCCCCTACGAGCAGTACTTC.

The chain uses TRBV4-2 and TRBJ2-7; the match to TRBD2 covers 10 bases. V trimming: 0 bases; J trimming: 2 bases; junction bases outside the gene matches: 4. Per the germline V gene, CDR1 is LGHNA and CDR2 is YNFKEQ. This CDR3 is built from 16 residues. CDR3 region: CASSQESSGGPYEQYF. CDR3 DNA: TGTGCCAGCAGCCAAGAATCTAGCGGGGGTCCCTACGAGCAGTACTTC.

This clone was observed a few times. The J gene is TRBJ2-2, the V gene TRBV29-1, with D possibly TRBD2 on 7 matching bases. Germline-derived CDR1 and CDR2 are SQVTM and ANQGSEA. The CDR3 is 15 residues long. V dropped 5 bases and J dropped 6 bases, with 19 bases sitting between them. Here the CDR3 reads CSVLGGDGGPGELFF. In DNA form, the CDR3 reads TGCAGCGTTTTGGGTGGCGACGGGGGGCCCGGGGAGCTGTTTTTT.

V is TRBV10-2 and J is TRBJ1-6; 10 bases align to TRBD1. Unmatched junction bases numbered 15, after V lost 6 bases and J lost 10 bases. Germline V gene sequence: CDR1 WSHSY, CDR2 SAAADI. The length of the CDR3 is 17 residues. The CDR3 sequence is CASSASRWGTGASPLHF. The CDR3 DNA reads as TGCGCCAGCAGCGCCTCCCGATGGGGGACAGGGGCCTCACCCCTCCACTTT.

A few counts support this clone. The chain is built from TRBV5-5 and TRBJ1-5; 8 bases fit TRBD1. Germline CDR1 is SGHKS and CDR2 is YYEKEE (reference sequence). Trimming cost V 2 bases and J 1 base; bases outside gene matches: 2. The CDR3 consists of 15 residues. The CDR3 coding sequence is TGTGCCAGCAGCTTTCAGGGGGCAAGCAATCAGCCCCAGCATTTT. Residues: CASSFQGASNQPQHF.

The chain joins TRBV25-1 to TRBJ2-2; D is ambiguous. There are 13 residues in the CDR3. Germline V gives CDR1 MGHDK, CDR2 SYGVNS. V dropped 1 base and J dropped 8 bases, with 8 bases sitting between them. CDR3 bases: TGTGCCAGCAGTGAATCGATCGGAGGGGAGCTGTTTTTT. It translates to CASSESIGGELFF.

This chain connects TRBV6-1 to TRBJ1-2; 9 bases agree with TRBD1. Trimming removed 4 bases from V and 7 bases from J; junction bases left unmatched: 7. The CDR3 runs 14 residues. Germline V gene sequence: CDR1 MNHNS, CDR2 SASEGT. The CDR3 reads CASSGTGTGSGYTF. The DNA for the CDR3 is TGTGCCAGCAGTGGAACCGGGACAGGGAGTGGCTACACCTTC.

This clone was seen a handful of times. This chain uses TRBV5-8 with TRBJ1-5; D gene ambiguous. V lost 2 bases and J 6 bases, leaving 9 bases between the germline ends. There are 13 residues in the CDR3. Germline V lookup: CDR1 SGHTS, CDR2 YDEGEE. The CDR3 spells CASSFGVAQPQHF. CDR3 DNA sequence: TGTGCCAGCAGCTTTGGGGTGGCTCAGCCCCAGCATTTT.

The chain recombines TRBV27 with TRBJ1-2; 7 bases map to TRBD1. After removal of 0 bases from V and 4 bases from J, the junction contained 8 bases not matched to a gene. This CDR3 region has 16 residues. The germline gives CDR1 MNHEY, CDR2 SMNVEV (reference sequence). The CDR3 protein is CASSLSPTGKGYGYTF. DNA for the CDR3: TGTGCCAGCAGTTTATCGCCGACAGGGAAAGGCTATGGCTACACCTTC.

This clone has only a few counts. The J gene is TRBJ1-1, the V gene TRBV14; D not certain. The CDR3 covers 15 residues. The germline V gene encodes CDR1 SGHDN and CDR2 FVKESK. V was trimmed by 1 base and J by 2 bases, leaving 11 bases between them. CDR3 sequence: CASSQVLTSNTEAFF. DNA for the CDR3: TGTGCCAGCAGCCAAGTTTTGACATCCAACACTGAAGCTTTCTTT. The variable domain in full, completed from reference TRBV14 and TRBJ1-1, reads EAGVTQFPSHSVIEKGQTVTLRCDPISGHDNLYWYRRVMGKEIKFLLHFVKESKQDESGMPNNRFLAERTGGTYSTLKVQPAELEDSGVYFCASSQVLTSNTEAFFGQGTRLTVV.

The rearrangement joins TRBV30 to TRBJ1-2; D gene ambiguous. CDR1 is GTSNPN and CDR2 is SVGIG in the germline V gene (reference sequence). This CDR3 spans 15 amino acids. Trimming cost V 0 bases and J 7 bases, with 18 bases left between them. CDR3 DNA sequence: TGTGCCTGGAGTGTACCTACCCTTCCTGGTGGTGGCTACACCTTC. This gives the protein CAWSVPTLPGGGYTF.

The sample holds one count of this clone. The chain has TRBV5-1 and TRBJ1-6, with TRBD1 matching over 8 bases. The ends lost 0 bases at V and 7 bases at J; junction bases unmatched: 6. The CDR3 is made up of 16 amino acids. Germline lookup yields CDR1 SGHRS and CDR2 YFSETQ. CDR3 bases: TGCGCCAGCAGCTTGGTTCGGACAGGGATAAATTCACCCCTCCACTTT. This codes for CASSLVRTGINSPLHF.

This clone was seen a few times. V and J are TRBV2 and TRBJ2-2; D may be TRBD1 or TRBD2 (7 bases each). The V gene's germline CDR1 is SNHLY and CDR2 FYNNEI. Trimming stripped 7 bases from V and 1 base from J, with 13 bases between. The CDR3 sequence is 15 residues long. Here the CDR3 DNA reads TGTGCCAGCATTTCAGGGGGGGTGAACACCGGGGAGCTGTTTTTT. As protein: CASISGGVNTGELFF. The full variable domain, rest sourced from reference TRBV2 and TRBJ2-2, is EPEVTQTPSHQVTQMGQEVILRCVPISNHLYFYWYRQILGQKVEFLVSFYNNEISEKSEIFDDQFSVERPDGSNFTLKIRSTKLEDSAMYFCASISGGVNTGELFFGEGSRLTVL.

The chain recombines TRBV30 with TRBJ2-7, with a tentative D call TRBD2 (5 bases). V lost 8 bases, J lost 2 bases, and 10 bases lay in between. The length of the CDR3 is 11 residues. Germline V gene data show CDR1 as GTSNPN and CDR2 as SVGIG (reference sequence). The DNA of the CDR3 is TGTGCCGCCCGGGGTGCCTACGAGCAGTACTTC. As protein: CAARGAYEQYF. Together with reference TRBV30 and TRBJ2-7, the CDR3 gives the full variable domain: SQTIHQWPATLVQPVGSPLSLECTVEGTSNPNLYWYRQAAGRGLQLLFYSVGIGQISSEVPQNLSASRPQDRQFILSSKKLLLSDSGFYLCAARGAYEQYFGPGTRLTVT.

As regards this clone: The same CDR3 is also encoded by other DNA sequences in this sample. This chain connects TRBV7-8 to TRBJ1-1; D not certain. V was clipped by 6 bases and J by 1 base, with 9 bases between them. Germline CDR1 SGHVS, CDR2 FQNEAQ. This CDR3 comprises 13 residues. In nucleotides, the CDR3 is TGTGCCAGCAGTTTGACGGGGAACACTGAAGCTTTCTTT. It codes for CASSLTGNTEAFF. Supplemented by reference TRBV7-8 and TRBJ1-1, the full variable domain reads GAGVSQSPRYKVAKRGQDVALRCDPISGHVSLFWYQQALGQGPEFLTYFQNEAQLDKSGLPSDRFFAERPEGSVSTLKIQRTQQEDSAVYLCASSLTGNTEAFFGQGTRLTVV.

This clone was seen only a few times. The CDR3 here is CASSLGNRERGEQYF. The CDR3 coding sequence is TGTGCCAGCAGCTTAGGGAACAGGGAAAGAGGCGAGCAGTACTTC. The chain joins TRBV7-9 to TRBJ2-7; maybe TRBD1 (6 bases). Germline V gene data show CDR1 as SEHNR and CDR2 as FQNEAQ (reference sequence). The V gene lost 1 base and the J gene lost 6 bases, with 16 bases spanning the gap. CDR3 length: 15 amino acids. Full variable domain (remainder filled in from reference TRBV7-9 and TRBJ2-7): DTGVSQNPRHKITKRGQNVTFRCDPISEHNRLYWYRQTLGQGPEFLTYFQNEAQLEKSRLLSDRFSAERPKGSFSTLEIQRTEQGDSAMYLCASSLGNRERGEQYFGPGTRLTVT.

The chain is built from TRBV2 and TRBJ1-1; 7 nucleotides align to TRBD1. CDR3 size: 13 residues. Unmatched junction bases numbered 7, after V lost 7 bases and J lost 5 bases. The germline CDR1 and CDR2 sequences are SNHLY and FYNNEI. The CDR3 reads CASKEGAATEAFF. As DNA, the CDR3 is TGTGCCAGCAAGGAGGGGGCAGCGACTGAAGCTTTCTTT.

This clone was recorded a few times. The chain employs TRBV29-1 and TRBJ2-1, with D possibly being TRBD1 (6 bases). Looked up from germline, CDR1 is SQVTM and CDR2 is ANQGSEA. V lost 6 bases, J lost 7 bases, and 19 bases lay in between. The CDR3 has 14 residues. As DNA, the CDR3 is TGCAGCGTCTCCGGGACACTCAATGGTAATGAGCAGTTCTTC. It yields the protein CSVSGTLNGNEQFF.

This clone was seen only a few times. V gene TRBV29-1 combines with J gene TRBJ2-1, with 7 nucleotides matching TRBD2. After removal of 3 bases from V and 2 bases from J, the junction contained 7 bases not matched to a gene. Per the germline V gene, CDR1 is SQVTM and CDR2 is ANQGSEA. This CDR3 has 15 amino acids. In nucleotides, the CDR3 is TGCAGCGTTGAGCGAGCGGGGTCCGCCTACAATGAGCAGTTCTTC. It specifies CSVERAGSAYNEQFF.

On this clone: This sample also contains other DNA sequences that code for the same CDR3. The DNA for the CDR3 is TGTGCCAGCAGCTTTACCGGGGGCACCGGTGAGACCCAGTACTTC. Encoded protein: CASSFTGGTGETQYF. The V call is TRBV7-2, the J call TRBJ2-5; D may be TRBD1 or TRBD2 (6 bases each). The CDR3 consists of 15 residues. Trimming removed 3 bases at V and 5 bases at J, with 16 bases between. Germline V gene data show CDR1 as SGHTA and CDR2 as FQGNSA.

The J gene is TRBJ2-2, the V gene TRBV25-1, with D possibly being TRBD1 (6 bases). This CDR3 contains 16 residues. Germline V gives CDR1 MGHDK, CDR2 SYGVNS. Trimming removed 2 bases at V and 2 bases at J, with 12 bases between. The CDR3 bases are TGTGCCAGCAGTGAAGGGATGGGGGCAAACACCGGGGAGCTGTTTTTT. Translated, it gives CASSEGMGANTGELFF.

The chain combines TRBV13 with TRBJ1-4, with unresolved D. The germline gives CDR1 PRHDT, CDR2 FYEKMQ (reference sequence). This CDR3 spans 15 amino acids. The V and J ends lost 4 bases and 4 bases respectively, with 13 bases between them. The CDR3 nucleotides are TGTGCCAGCAGCTGGAGTGGGGAGGGTAATGAAAAACTGTTTTTT. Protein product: CASSWSGEGNEKLFF.

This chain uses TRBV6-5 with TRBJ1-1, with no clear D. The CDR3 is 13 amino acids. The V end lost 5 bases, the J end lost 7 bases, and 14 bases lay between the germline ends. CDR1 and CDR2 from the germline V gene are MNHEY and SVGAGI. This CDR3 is CASSKDLRSEAFF. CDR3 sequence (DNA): TGTGCCAGCAGTAAGGACCTCAGGAGTGAAGCTTTCTTT.

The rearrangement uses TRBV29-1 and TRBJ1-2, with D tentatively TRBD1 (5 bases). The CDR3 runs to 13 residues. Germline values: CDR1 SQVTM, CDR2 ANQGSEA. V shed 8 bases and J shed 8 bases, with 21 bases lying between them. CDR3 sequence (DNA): TGCAGCTCGGGGGACGGGGAATCTAAGGGCTACACCTTC. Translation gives CSSGDGESKGYTF.

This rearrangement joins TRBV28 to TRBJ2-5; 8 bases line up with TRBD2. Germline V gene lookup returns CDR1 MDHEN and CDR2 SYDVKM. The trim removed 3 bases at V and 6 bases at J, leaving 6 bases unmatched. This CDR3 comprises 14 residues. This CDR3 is CASSLGAGGQTQYF. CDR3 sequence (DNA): TGTGCCAGCAGTTTGGGGGCGGGGGGCCAGACCCAGTACTTC.

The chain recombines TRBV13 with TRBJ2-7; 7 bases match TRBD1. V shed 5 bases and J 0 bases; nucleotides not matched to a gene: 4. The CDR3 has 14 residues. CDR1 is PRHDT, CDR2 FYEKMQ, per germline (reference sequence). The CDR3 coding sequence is TGTGCCAGCAGCGACCGGGACAGCTCCTACGAGCAGTACTTC. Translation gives CASSDRDSSYEQYF.

The chain's CDR3 is CSVESNEQFF. The CDR3 DNA sequence: TGCAGCGTTGAGAGTAATGAGCAGTTCTTC. The chain joins TRBV29-1 to TRBJ2-1; D unresolved. The CDR3 is 10 amino acids. Germline V gene data show CDR1 as SQVTM and CDR2 as ANQGSEA. V lost 3 bases and J 7 bases, leaving 4 bases between the germline ends.